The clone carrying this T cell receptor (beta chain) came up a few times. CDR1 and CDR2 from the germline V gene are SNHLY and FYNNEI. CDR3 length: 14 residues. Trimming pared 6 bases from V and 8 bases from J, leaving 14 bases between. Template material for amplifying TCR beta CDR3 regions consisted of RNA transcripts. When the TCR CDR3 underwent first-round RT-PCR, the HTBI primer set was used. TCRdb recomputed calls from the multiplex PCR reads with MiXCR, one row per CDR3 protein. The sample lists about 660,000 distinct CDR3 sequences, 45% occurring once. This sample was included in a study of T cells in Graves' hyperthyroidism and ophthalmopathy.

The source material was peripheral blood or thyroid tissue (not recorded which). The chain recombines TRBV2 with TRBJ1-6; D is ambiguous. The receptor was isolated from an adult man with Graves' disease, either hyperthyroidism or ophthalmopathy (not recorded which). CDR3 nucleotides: TGTGCCAGCAGGCACAGAACTGCTCATTCACCCCTCCACTTT. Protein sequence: CASRHRTAHSPLHF.